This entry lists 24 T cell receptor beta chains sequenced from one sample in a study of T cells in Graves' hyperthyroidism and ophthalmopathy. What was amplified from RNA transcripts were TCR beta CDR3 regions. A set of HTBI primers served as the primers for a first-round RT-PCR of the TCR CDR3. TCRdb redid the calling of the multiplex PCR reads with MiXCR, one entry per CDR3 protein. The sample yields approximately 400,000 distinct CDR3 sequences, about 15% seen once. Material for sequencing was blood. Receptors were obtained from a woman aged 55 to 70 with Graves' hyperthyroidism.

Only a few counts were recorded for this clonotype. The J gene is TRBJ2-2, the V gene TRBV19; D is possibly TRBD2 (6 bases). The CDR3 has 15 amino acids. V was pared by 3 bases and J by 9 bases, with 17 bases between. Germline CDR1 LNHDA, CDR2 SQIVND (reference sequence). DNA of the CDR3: TGTGCCAGTAGTATGGGGGGACTGCAGGGTTGGGAGCTGTTTTTT. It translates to CASSMGGLQGWELFF.

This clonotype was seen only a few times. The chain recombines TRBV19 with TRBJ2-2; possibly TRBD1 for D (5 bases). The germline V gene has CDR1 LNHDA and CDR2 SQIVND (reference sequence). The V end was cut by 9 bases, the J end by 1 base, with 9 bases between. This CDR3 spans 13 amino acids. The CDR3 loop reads CASQGQNTGELFF. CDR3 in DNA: TGTGCCAGCCAAGGACAGAACACCGGGGAGCTGTTTTTT.

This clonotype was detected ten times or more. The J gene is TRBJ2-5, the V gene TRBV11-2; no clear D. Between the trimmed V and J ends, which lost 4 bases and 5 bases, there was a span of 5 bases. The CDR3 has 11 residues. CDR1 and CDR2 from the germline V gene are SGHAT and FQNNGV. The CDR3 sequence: CASSYDETQYF. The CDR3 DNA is TGTGCCAGCAGCTATGACGAGACCCAGTACTTC.

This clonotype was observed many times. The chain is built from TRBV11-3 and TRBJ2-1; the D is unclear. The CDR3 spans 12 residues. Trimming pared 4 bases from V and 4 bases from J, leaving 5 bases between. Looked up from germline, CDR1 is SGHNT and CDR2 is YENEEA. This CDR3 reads CASSSLYNEQFF. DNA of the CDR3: TGTGCCAGCAGCTCCCTGTACAATGAGCAGTTCTTC.

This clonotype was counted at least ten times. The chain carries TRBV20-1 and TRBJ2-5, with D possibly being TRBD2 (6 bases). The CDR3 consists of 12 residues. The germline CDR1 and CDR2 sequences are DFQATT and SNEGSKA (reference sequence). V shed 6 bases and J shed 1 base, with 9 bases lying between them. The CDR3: CSAERVQETQYF. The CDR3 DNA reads TGCAGTGCCGAGCGGGTCCAAGAGACCCAGTACTTC.

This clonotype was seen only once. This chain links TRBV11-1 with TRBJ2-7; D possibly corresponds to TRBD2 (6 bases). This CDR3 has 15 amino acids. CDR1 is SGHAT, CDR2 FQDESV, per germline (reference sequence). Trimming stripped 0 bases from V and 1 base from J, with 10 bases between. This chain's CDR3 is CASSLAQGLSYEQYF. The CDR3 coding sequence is TGTGCCAGCAGCTTAGCGCAGGGACTGTCCTACGAGCAGTACTTC.

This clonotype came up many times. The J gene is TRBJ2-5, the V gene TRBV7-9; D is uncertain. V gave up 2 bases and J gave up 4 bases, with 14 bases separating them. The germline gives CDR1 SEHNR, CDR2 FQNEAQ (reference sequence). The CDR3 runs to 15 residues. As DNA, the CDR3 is TGTGCCAGCAGCTTAAATTTAGGATCAGGAGAGACCCAGTACTTC. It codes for CASSLNLGSGETQYF.

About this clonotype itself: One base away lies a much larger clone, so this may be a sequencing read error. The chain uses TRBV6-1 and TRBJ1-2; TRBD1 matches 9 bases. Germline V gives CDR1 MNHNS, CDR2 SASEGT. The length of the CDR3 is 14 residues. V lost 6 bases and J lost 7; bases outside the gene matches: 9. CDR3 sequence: CASRRQGGQGGYTF. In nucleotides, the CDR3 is TGTGCCAGCAGAAGACAGGGGGGCCAGGGTGGCTACACCTTC.

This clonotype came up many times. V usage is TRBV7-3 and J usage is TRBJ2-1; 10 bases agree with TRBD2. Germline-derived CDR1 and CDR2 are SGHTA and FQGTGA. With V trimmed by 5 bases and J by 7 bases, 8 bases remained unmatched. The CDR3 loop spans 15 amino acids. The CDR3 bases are TGTGCCAGCAGCCCTGCTAGCGGGAGTCGAAATGAGCAGTTCTTC. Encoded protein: CASSPASGSRNEQFF. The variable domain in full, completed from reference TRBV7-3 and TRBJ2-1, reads GAGVSQTPSNKVTEKGKYVELRCDPISGHTALYWYRQSLGQGPEFLIYFQGTGAADDSGLPNDRFFAVRPEGSVSTLKIQRTERGDSAVYLCASSPASGSRNEQFFGPGTRLTVL.

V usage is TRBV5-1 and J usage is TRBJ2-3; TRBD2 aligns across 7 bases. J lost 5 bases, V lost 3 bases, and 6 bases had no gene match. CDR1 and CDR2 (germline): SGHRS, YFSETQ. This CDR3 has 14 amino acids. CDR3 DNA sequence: TGCGCCAGCAGCTCGGGGGGACTCATAGATACGCAGTATTTT. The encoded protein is CASSSGGLIDTQYF.

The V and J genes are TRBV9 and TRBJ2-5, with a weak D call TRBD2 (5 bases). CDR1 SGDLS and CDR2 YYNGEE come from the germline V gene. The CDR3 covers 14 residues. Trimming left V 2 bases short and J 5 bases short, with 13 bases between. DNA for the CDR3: TGTGCCAGCAGCGTGGCGGGCCAAGGCGAGACCCAGTACTTC. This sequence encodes CASSVAGQGETQYF.

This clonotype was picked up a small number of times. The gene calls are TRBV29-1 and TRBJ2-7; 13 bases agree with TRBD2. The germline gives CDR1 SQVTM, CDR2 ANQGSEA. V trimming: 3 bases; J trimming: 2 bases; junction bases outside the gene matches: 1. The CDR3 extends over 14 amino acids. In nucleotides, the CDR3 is TGCAGCGTTGAGACTAGCGGGAGGACCTACGAGCAGTACTTC. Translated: CSVETSGRTYEQYF.

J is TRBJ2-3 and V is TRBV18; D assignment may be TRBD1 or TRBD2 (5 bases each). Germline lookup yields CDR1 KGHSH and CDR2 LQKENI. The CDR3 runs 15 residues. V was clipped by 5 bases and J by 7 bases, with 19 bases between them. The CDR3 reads CASSSGPGIEYTQYF. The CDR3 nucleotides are TGTGCCAGCTCATCGGGGCCGGGTATAGAATATACGCAGTATTTT.

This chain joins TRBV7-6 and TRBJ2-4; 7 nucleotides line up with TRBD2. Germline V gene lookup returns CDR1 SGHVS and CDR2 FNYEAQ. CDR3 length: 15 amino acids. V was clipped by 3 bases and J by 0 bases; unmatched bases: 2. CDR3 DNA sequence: TGTGCCAGCAGCTTGGTAGCGGGAGCCAAAAACATTCAGTACTTC. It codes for CASSLVAGAKNIQYF.

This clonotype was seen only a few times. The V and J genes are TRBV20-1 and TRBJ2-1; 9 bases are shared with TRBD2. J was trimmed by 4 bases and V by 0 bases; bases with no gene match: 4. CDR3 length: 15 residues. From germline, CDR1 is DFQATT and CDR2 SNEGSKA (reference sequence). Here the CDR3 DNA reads TGCAGTGCTAGAGATGCTAGCGGGGTGTACAATGAGCAGTTCTTC. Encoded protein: CSARDASGVYNEQFF.

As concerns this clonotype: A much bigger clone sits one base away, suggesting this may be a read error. The CDR3, as DNA: TGCAGTGCGACAAACCAGGGGGCTTATGGCCACACCTTC. It translates to CSATNQGAYGHTF. The rearrangement links TRBV20-1 to TRBJ1-2; 8 nucleotides agree with TRBD1. Germline CDR1 and CDR2: DFQATT and SNEGSKA (reference sequence). The CDR3 runs 13 residues.

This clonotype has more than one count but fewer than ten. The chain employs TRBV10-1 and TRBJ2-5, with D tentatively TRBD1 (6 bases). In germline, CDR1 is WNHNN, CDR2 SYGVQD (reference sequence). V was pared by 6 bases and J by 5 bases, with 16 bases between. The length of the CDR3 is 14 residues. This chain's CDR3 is CASSRDMGSETQYF. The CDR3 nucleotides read TGCGCCAGCAGCCGGGACATGGGGTCGGAGACCCAGTACTTC.

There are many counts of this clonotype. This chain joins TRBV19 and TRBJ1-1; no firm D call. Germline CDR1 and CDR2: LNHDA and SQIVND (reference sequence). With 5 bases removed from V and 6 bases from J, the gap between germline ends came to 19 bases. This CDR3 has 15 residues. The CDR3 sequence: CASSPRHDPYAEAFF. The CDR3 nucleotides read TGTGCCAGTAGTCCGAGACACGATCCTTACGCTGAAGCTTTCTTT.

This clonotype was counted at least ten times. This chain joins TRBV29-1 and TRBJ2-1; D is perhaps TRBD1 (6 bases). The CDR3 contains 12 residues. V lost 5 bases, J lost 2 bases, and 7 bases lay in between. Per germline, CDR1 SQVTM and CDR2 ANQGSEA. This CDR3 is CSVTGPYNEQFF. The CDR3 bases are TGCAGCGTTACAGGGCCCTACAATGAGCAGTTCTTC.

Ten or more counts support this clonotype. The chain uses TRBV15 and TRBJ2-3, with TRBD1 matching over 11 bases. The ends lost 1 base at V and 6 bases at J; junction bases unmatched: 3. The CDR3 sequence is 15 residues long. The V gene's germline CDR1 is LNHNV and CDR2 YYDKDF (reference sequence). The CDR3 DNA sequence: TGTGCCACCAGCAGAGGGGACAGGGGGTTTGATACGCAGTATTTT. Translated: CATSRGDRGFDTQYF.

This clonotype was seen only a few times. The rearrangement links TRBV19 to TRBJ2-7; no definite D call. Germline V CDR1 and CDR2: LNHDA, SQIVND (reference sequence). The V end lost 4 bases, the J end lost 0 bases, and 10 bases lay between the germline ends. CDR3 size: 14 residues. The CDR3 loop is CASSTTLGSYEQYF. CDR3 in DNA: TGTGCCAGTAGTACCACTTTGGGCTCCTACGAGCAGTACTTC.

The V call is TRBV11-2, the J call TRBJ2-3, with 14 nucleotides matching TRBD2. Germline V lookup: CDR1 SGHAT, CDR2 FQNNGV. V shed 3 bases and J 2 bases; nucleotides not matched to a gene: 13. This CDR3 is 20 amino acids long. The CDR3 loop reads CASSLQRLAGGPMATDTQYF. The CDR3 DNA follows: TGTGCCAGCAGCTTGCAGAGACTAGCGGGAGGGCCGATGGCCACAGATACGCAGTATTTT.

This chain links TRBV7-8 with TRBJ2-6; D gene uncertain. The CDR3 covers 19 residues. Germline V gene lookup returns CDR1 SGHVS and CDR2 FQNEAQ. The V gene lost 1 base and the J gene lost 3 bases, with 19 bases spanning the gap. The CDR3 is CASSLVRGGPELGANVLTF. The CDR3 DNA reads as TGTGCCAGCAGCTTAGTGCGTGGTGGGCCGGAGCTTGGGGCCAACGTCCTGACTTTC.

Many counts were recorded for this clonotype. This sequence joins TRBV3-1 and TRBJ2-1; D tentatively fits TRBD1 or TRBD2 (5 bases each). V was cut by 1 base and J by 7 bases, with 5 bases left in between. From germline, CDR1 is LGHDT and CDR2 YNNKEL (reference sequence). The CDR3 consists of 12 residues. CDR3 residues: CASSQGGNEQFF. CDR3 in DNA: TGTGCCAGCAGCCAAGGGGGGAATGAGCAGTTCTTC.